This passage covers 24 T cell receptor beta chains from one sample sequenced in a study of cytomegalovirus exposure and HLA in healthy donors. PCR was performed using 60 Vbeta and 13 Jbeta primers. Clones were sequenced by immunoSEQ multiplex PCR, and TCRdb holds only the in-frame ones, with some missing. The sample includes around 190,000 clones, roughly 79% of them seen just once. The sequenced material came from PBMCs. The receptor set was obtained from a man aged 25-40 years in good health and CMV-seronegative.

In this sample, this clone turned up a few times. The CDR3 DNA is TGTGCCAGCAGTTCGACGAAAGCGGGAGGGTCCTACAATGAGCAGTTCTTC. Its protein product is CASSSTKAGGSYNEQFF. The rearrangement uses TRBV27 and TRBJ2-1; TRBD2 agrees at 10 bases. After removal of 4 bases from V and 1 base from J, the junction contained 7 bases not matched to a gene. Germline values: CDR1 MNHEY, CDR2 SMNVEV (reference sequence). This CDR3 region has 17 residues.

The rearrangement joins TRBV28 to TRBJ2-7; 8 nucleotides align to TRBD1. CDR1 and CDR2 (germline): MDHEN, SYDVKM. The CDR3 is 16 residues long. Losses at the gene ends were 4 bases for V and 6 bases for J; bases not matched to a gene: 14. DNA for the CDR3: TGTGCCAGCAGTTACCAACCCGGGACAGGACCCCTCGAGCAGTACTTC. Its protein is CASSYQPGTGPLEQYF.

The chain uses TRBV9 and TRBJ2-2; 7 nucleotides match TRBD2. J lost 0 bases, V lost 4 bases, and 6 bases had no gene match. The CDR3 spans 16 residues. Germline CDR1 reads SGDLS; CDR2 reads YYNGEE. This CDR3 is CASSSHREANTGELFF. The CDR3 DNA reads TGTGCCAGCAGCTCCCACCGGGAGGCGAACACCGGGGAGCTGTTTTTT.

V usage is TRBV2 and J usage is TRBJ2-1, with TRBD2 identical over 9 bases. After removal of 6 bases from V and 7 bases from J, the junction contained 7 bases not matched to a gene. The CDR3 has 14 amino acids. Looked up from germline, CDR1 is SNHLY and CDR2 is FYNNEI. The CDR3 DNA is TGTGCCAGCAGGCGAGCGGGAGGTAATAATGAGCAGTTCTTC. Encoded protein: CASRRAGGNNEQFF.

There are a few counts of this clone. This chain links TRBV2 with TRBJ2-7; 8 bases fit TRBD1. The CDR3 spans 13 residues. Germline CDR1 and CDR2: SNHLY and FYNNEI. V lost 6 bases to trimming and J lost 7 bases; unmatched junction nucleotides: 8. The CDR3 reads CASRDDRGGEQYF. As DNA, the CDR3 is TGTGCCAGCAGGGACGACAGGGGAGGTGAGCAGTACTTC.

The table lists this clone with a count of one. The chain carries TRBV2 and TRBJ1-5; 7 bases are shared with TRBD1. The CDR3 extends over 16 amino acids. Germline CDR1 reads SNHLY; CDR2 reads FYNNEI. V dropped 6 bases and J dropped 3; count of bases not matched to a gene: 11. CDR3 protein: CASRRVPGTANQPQHF. The CDR3 DNA reads TGTGCCAGCAGGCGCGTTCCTGGGACAGCCAATCAGCCCCAGCATTTT.

The gene calls are TRBV5-1 and TRBJ1-2, with D maybe TRBD1 (6 bases). Trimming took 2 bases from V and 0 from J, leaving 8 bases between them. The CDR3 is made up of 14 amino acids. Germline V lookup: CDR1 SGHRS, CDR2 YFSETQ. The DNA for the CDR3 is TGCGCCAGCAGCTTCTACAGGGCTAACTATGGCTACACCTTC. Its translation: CASSFYRANYGYTF.

The chain is built from TRBV25-1 and TRBJ2-5; D gene uncertain. Trimming shortened V by 0 bases and J by 5 bases, and 4 bases separated the two germline ends. Germline CDR1 reads MGHDK; CDR2 reads SYGVNS. The CDR3 runs to 12 residues. The CDR3 DNA follows: TGTGCCAGCAGTGAATATATGGAGACCCAGTACTTC. This translates into CASSEYMETQYF.

The V gene is TRBV5-4, the J gene TRBJ2-7, with 12 bases identical to TRBD2. The CDR3 sequence is 15 residues long. After removal of 2 bases from V and 5 bases from J, the junction contained 5 bases not matched to a gene. Germline-derived CDR1 and CDR2 are SGHNT and YYREEE (reference sequence). CDR3 DNA: TGTGCCAGCAGCTTCGGACTAGCGGGATCTGACGAGCAGTACTTC. The encoded protein is CASSFGLAGSDEQYF.

This clone was detected only once. The chain is built from TRBV28 and TRBJ2-7; 10 bases fit TRBD2. There are 17 residues in the CDR3. After removal of 1 base from V and 5 bases from J, the junction contained 11 bases not matched to a gene. Looked up from germline, CDR1 is MDHEN and CDR2 is SYDVKM. CDR3 in DNA: TGTGCCAGCAGTTTATCGCTAGCGGGAGTATTGGAGGACGAGCAGTACTTC. Its protein is CASSLSLAGVLEDEQYF.

V is TRBV27 and J is TRBJ2-7; weak D call: TRBD1 (6 bases). Germline CDR1 reads MNHEY; CDR2 reads SMNVEV (reference sequence). CDR3 length: 14 amino acids. Between the trimmed V and J ends, which lost 3 bases and 3 bases, there was a span of 12 bases. The CDR3 region has the DNA TGTGCCAGCAGTTTTAGGGGGTACAACTACGAGCAGTACTTC. The encoded protein is CASSFRGYNYEQYF.

The gene calls are TRBV6-5 and TRBJ1-2; D gene unclear. CDR3 size: 13 residues. Trimming pared 5 bases from V and 4 bases from J, leaving 11 bases between. The V gene's germline CDR1 is MNHEY and CDR2 SVGAGI. This CDR3 reads CASSPKASYGYTF. The CDR3 bases are TGTGCCAGCAGTCCCAAAGCTAGCTATGGCTACACCTTC.

The rearrangement joins TRBV9 to TRBJ2-1; 13 bases match TRBD2. With 0 bases clipped from V and 4 bases from J, the junction kept 22 bases outside the gene matches. Germline V lookup: CDR1 SGDLS, CDR2 YYNGEE. This CDR3 comprises 23 residues. The CDR3 DNA follows: TGTGCCAGCAGCGTAGACTTCAGGGGACCCGGTGGGACTAGCGGGACGTGGTACAATGAGCAGTTCTTC. It codes for CASSVDFRGPGGTSGTWYNEQFF.

The J gene is TRBJ2-1, the V gene TRBV7-6, with D hard to call. CDR3 length: 16 amino acids. Germline CDR1 reads SGHVS; CDR2 reads FNYEAQ. Trimming took off 1 base at V and 10 bases at J, with 20 bases between the two ends. The CDR3 spells CASSLDVASGPHEQFF. In nucleotides, the CDR3 is TGTGCCAGCAGCTTAGACGTGGCTTCTGGTCCCCACGAGCAGTTCTTC.

This clone was seen only once. V and J are TRBV5-4 and TRBJ2-1; 7 nucleotides align to TRBD2. After removal of 4 bases from V and 5 bases from J, the junction contained 9 bases not matched to a gene. The CDR3 loop spans 15 amino acids. The germline gives CDR1 SGHNT, CDR2 YYREEE (reference sequence). In nucleotides, the CDR3 is TGTGCCAGCAGCCGACCTAGCGGAATCGACAATGAGCAGTTCTTC. Residues: CASSRPSGIDNEQFF.

This clone was detected once. The chain combines TRBV7-9 with TRBJ2-1; perhaps TRBD2 as D (6 bases). CDR1 SEHNR and CDR2 FQNEAQ come from the germline V gene (reference sequence). The V end lost 5 bases, the J end lost 7 bases, and 18 bases lay between the germline ends. The CDR3 is 15 residues long. DNA of the CDR3: TGTGCCAGCAGCCCTAGCGAGACTAATCGGAATGAGCAGTTCTTC. This sequence encodes CASSPSETNRNEQFF.

The V gene is TRBV9, the J gene TRBJ2-3; TRBD2 matches at 8 bases. The germline gives CDR1 SGDLS, CDR2 YYNGEE. V lost 2 bases and J lost 5; bases outside the gene matches: 13. The CDR3 runs 17 residues. The CDR3 loop is CASSVRTSIAGVDTQYF. CDR3 DNA: TGTGCCAGCAGCGTTCGGACTAGCATTGCGGGGGTAGATACGCAGTATTTT. Supplemented by reference TRBV9 and TRBJ2-3, the full variable domain reads DSGVTQTPKHLITATGQRVTLRCSPRSGDLSVYWYQQSLDQGLQFLIQYYNGEERAKGNILERFSAQQFPDLHSELNLSSLELGDSALYFCASSVRTSIAGVDTQYFGPGTRLTVL.

This rearrangement joins TRBV4-1 to TRBJ1-2, with 9 bases identical to TRBD1. Germline assignment: CDR1 MGHRA and CDR2 YSYEKL. This CDR3 has 16 residues. V trimming: 2 bases; J trimming: 5 bases; junction bases outside the gene matches: 9. The CDR3 sequence: CASSQLPGQGVYGYTF. The CDR3 coding sequence is TGCGCCAGCAGCCAACTGCCGGGACAGGGAGTATATGGCTACACCTTC.

This sequence joins TRBV2 and TRBJ2-6; no firm D call. From germline, CDR1 is SNHLY and CDR2 FYNNEI. V dropped 6 bases and J dropped 2 bases, with 8 bases sitting between them. The CDR3 is made up of 14 amino acids. In DNA, the CDR3 is TGTGCCAGCAGAGGCACAGCTGGGGCCAACGTCCTGACTTTC. Protein product: CASRGTAGANVLTF.

The chain has TRBV29-1 and TRBJ2-7; 8 nucleotides align to TRBD2. Germline-derived CDR1 and CDR2 are SQVTM and ANQGSEA. CDR3 length equals 13 residues. The ends lost 4 bases at V and 6 bases at J; junction bases unmatched: 8. The CDR3 DNA sequence: TGCAGCGTTGGGCTAGCGGGCCTCCCCGAGCAGTACTTC. The encoded protein is CSVGLAGLPEQYF.

This clone was detected once. DNA of the CDR3: TGTGCCAGCAGTACTCCACGGGGTTTTAGCTACACCTTC. Residues: CASSTPRGFSYTF. V and J are TRBV28 and TRBJ1-2, with D unresolved. Trimming removed 5 bases at V and 9 bases at J, with 16 bases between. The CDR3 consists of 13 residues. The germline V gene encodes CDR1 MDHEN and CDR2 SYDVKM.

This clone turned up a few times. V and J are TRBV18 and TRBJ1-5, with a weak D call TRBD1 (5 bases). Germline V lookup: CDR1 KGHSH, CDR2 LQKENI. The CDR3 is 13 amino acids. Trimming cost V 8 bases and J 7 bases, with 15 bases left between them. The CDR3 reads CASGAEDGQPQHF. The CDR3 nucleotides are TGTGCCAGCGGGGCAGAGGACGGCCAGCCCCAGCATTTT.

The chain has TRBV2 and TRBJ2-1, with 8 bases matching TRBD1. Germline V gene data show CDR1 as SNHLY and CDR2 as FYNNEI. The trim removed 3 bases at V and 6 bases at J, leaving 1 base unmatched. The CDR3 sequence is 13 residues long. CDR3 bases: TGTGCCAGCAGTGAGGACAGGGTCAATGAGCAGTTCTTC. It specifies CASSEDRVNEQFF.

The V gene is TRBV28, the J gene TRBJ2-1; D is perhaps TRBD1 (5 bases). Trimming pared 3 bases from V and 4 bases from J, leaving 7 bases between. Germline V lookup: CDR1 MDHEN, CDR2 SYDVKM. CDR3 size: 13 residues. The chain's CDR3 is CASSFRAYNEQFF. CDR3 DNA: TGTGCCAGCAGTTTCAGGGCTTACAATGAGCAGTTCTTC.